Shown below are 30 T cell receptor beta chains from a single sample sequenced in a study of T cells in Graves' hyperthyroidism and ophthalmopathy. RNA transcripts were the template for amplifying TCR beta CDR3 regions. Carried out on the TCR CDR3, a first-round RT-PCR used the HTBI primer set. TCRdb re-called the multiplex PCR reads through MiXCR, storing one row per CDR3 protein. The sample has more than 150,000 distinct CDR3 sequences; about 15% are singletons. The sample taken for sequencing was blood. These receptors came from a woman aged 45-60 years with Graves' hyperthyroidism.

This clonotype was seen repeatedly, ten times or more. The genes are TRBV7-2 and TRBJ2-5; 9 bases are a match to TRBD2. The CDR3 is 16 residues long. J lost 4 bases, V lost 2 bases, and 8 bases had no gene match. Germline-derived CDR1 and CDR2 are SGHTA and FQGNSA. CDR3 DNA: TGTGCCAGCAGCTTAAACCGAGCGGGGGGTCCAGAGACCCAGTACTTC. Its protein product is CASSLNRAGGPETQYF.

The table lists this clonotype with many counts. This rearrangement joins TRBV29-1 to TRBJ2-7, with D tentatively TRBD1 (5 bases). V lost 5 bases, J lost 2 bases, and 13 bases lay in between. Per germline, CDR1 SQVTM and CDR2 ANQGSEA. The CDR3 spans 13 residues. CDR3 in amino acids: CSVHTGTTYEQYF. The CDR3, as DNA: TGCAGCGTTCACACAGGAACAACCTACGAGCAGTACTTC.

This clonotype was seen at least ten times. V and J are TRBV9 and TRBJ2-6; tentatively, D is TRBD1 (6 bases). This CDR3 region has 15 residues. Trimming stripped 4 bases from V and 0 bases from J, with 8 bases between. Germline CDR1 reads SGDLS; CDR2 reads YYNGEE. The DNA for the CDR3 is TGTGCCAGCAGCCCACAGGGCTCTGGGGCCAACGTCCTGACTTTC. As protein: CASSPQGSGANVLTF.

There are many counts of this clonotype. The gene calls are TRBV6-1 and TRBJ1-5; D ambiguous. The V gene lost 1 base and the J gene lost 2 bases, with 12 bases spanning the gap. The CDR3 extends over 16 amino acids. Per germline, CDR1 MNHNS and CDR2 SASEGT. DNA for the CDR3: TGTGCCAGCAGTGAAGAGGCCGGGTTTGGCAATCAGCCCCAGCATTTT. It encodes CASSEEAGFGNQPQHF.

Ten or more counts support this clonotype. This chain uses TRBV3-1 with TRBJ2-7; no definite D call. V lost 7 bases to trimming and J lost 2 bases, with 15 bases between them. The CDR3 is 14 amino acids. Germline V gene data show CDR1 as LGHDT and CDR2 as YNNKEL (reference sequence). The CDR3 DNA reads TGTGCCAGCAACAATAGGCTTACCGCCTACGAGCAGTACTTC. Protein product: CASNNRLTAYEQYF.

This clonotype came up a few times. The chain employs TRBV19 and TRBJ2-3, with 10 bases aligning to TRBD2. J gave up 3 bases and V 3 bases, and 12 bases lay outside the gene matches. In germline, CDR1 is LNHDA, CDR2 SQIVND (reference sequence). The CDR3 spans 18 residues. The CDR3 nucleotides are TGTGCCAGTAGTATGGACCGAAGCGGGGGGGGAAGGACAGATACGCAGTATTTT. Residues: CASSMDRSGGGRTDTQYF.

The chain combines TRBV3-1 with TRBJ2-3; D ambiguous. Germline-derived CDR1 and CDR2 are LGHDT and YNNKEL (reference sequence). The ends were cut back, 4 bases at V and 3 bases at J, with 14 bases in the middle. CDR3 length: 15 amino acids. CDR3: CASSRHPSVTDTQYF. In DNA form, the CDR3 reads TGTGCCAGCAGCCGTCATCCCAGTGTGACAGATACGCAGTATTTT.

The sample holds many counts of this clonotype. The rearrangement joins TRBV28 to TRBJ2-4; perhaps D is TRBD1 or TRBD2 (6 bases each). There are 15 residues in the CDR3. Germline values: CDR1 MDHEN, CDR2 SYDVKM. The V end was cut by 3 bases, the J end by 1 base, with 10 bases between. In DNA form, the CDR3 reads TGTGCCAGCAGTTTGGAAGGGGGGGCCAAAAACATTCAGTACTTC. Translating gives CASSLEGGAKNIQYF.

This clonotype was counted many times. The chain combines TRBV11-2 with TRBJ2-3; D unresolved. Germline CDR1 SGHAT, CDR2 FQNNGV. The CDR3 totals 17 residues. Trimming took off 2 bases at V and 1 base at J, with 16 bases between the two ends. CDR3 sequence reads: CASSLWKSFLGTDTQYF. The CDR3, as DNA: TGTGCCAGCAGCTTATGGAAGTCCTTTTTAGGCACAGATACGCAGTATTTT.

This clonotype came up many times. The rearrangement uses TRBV20-1 and TRBJ2-7; D perhaps matches TRBD1 (7 bases). This CDR3 region has 16 residues. Germline CDR1 DFQATT, CDR2 SNEGSKA (reference sequence). The V and J ends lost 3 bases and 0 bases respectively, with 18 bases between them. The CDR3 DNA reads TGCAGTGCTAGTCCGCCGAGGGGGGACAGCTCCTACGAGCAGTACTTC. It is translated as CSASPPRGDSSYEQYF.

This clonotype was seen ten or more times. The chain has TRBV12-3 or TRBV12-4 and TRBJ2-2; no clear D. The CDR3 is 12 residues long. V dropped 6 bases and J dropped 2 bases, with 4 bases sitting between them. For the CDR3, the DNA is TGTGCCAGCAGACATAACACCGGGGAGCTGTTTTTT. This sequence encodes CASRHNTGELFF.

The sample holds many counts of this clonotype. The chain employs TRBV9 and TRBJ2-3, with D uncertain. Germline V gene sequence: CDR1 SGDLS, CDR2 YYNGEE. V lost 0 bases, J lost 6 bases, and 8 bases lay in between. The CDR3 consists of 13 residues. In DNA, the CDR3 is TGTGCCAGCAGCGTAGGTTTGCCCGATACGCAGTATTTT. Its translation is CASSVGLPDTQYF.

Points on this clonotype: With a much larger clone just one base away, this may be a read error. The V gene is TRBV14, the J gene TRBJ2-1; 8 bases fit TRBD2. CDR1 and CDR2 from the germline V gene are SGHDN and FVKESK. The CDR3 contains 17 residues. This CDR3 is CAGSHSRGGLPYNEQFF. As DNA, the CDR3 is TGTGCCGGCAGCCATAGCCGCGGGGGGCTTCCCTACAATGAGCAGTTCTTC. The full variable domain, in which reference TRBV14 and TRBJ2-1 provide the parts outside the CDR3, is EAGVTQFPSHSVIEKGQTVTLRCDPISGHDNLYWYRRVMGKEIKFLLHFVKESKQDESGMPNNRFLAERTGGTYSTLKVQPAELEDSGVYFCAGSHSRGGLPYNEQFFGPGTRLTVL.

This clonotype has a count of ten or more. This chain joins TRBV2 and TRBJ1-5; weak D call: TRBD1 (5 bases). Germline CDR1 reads SNHLY; CDR2 reads FYNNEI. This CDR3 region has 14 residues. Between the trimmed V and J ends, which lost 4 bases and 6 bases, there was a span of 13 bases. CDR3 bases: TGTGCCAGCAGTGGGCGGGTGGGGCTTCAGCCCCAGCATTTT. This translates into CASSGRVGLQPQHF.

This clonotype was counted many times. This chain connects TRBV12-3 or TRBV12-4 to TRBJ1-2; 7 positions agree with TRBD1. CDR3 size: 15 residues. V was clipped by 3 bases and J by 8 bases; unmatched bases: 12. CDR3 region: CASSLLSHRGGGYTF. The CDR3 DNA sequence: TGTGCCAGCAGTTTGCTTTCCCACAGGGGAGGAGGCTACACCTTC.

The table lists this clonotype with many counts. The J gene is TRBJ1-2, the V gene TRBV19; D is ambiguous. Trimming took 7 bases from V and 4 from J, leaving 16 bases between them. The CDR3 loop spans 14 amino acids. Germline lookup yields CDR1 LNHDA and CDR2 SQIVND (reference sequence). CDR3 in DNA: TGTGCCAGTACCGCCTCTCCAGGAAGCTATGGCTACACCTTC. Translation gives CASTASPGSYGYTF.

This clonotype was seen at least ten times. The chain uses TRBV19 and TRBJ1-1, with a weak D call TRBD1 (6 bases). This CDR3 spans 13 amino acids. With 4 bases removed from V and 7 bases from J, the gap between germline ends came to 13 bases. CDR1 is LNHDA, CDR2 SQIVND, per germline (reference sequence). CDR3 DNA: TGTGCCAGTAGTAGCTTGGGGGCCGGTGAAGCTTTCTTT. Translation: CASSSLGAGEAFF.

The J gene is TRBJ2-7, the V gene TRBV7-3, with 9 nucleotides matching TRBD1. CDR3 size: 14 residues. The junction had 6 bases not matched to a gene; V was cut back by 3 bases and J by 6 bases. Germline V gives CDR1 SGHTA, CDR2 FQGTGA. CDR3 residues: CASSFGQGLGEQYF. The CDR3 nucleotides are TGTGCCAGCAGCTTCGGACAGGGGTTAGGCGAGCAGTACTTC.

This clonotype came up many times. The CDR3 coding sequence is TGTGCCAGCAGTCTAGACCAGACCTACGAGCAGTACTTC. It encodes CASSLDQTYEQYF. The chain joins TRBV2 to TRBJ2-7; no clear D. This CDR3 contains 13 residues. CDR1 SNHLY and CDR2 FYNNEI come from the germline V gene. The V gene lost 5 bases and the J gene lost 2 bases, with 10 bases spanning the gap.

This clonotype has a count of ten or more. The chain combines TRBV7-9 with TRBJ2-1; 8 bases are a match to TRBD1. The CDR3 has 15 residues. Germline V gives CDR1 SEHNR, CDR2 FQNEAQ (reference sequence). V shed 3 bases, J shed 5 bases, and the junction held 6 bases outside the gene matches. CDR3 amino acids: CASSFRTGMNNEQFF. CDR3 bases: TGTGCCAGCAGCTTTCGGACAGGGATGAACAATGAGCAGTTCTTC.

This chain links TRBV5-1 with TRBJ1-4, with 9 bases identical to TRBD1. V gave up 4 bases and J gave up 8 bases; unmatched junction bases: 9. The germline V gene has CDR1 SGHRS and CDR2 YFSETQ. This CDR3 is built from 15 residues. The CDR3 loop is CASSALQGAGEKLFF. The CDR3 DNA follows: TGCGCCAGCAGCGCCTTACAGGGGGCAGGGGAAAAACTGTTTTTT.

Many counts were recorded for this clonotype. The chain recombines TRBV10-3 with TRBJ2-5; D not certain. Germline V gene data show CDR1 as ENHRY and CDR2 as SYGVKD. V lost 10 bases to trimming and J lost 0 bases, with 3 bases between them. The CDR3 runs 10 residues. CDR3 in DNA: TGTGCCACCTACCAAGAGACCCAGTACTTC. This encodes CATYQETQYF.

Worth noting for this clonotype: This may be a read error: a much more frequent sequence differs by one nucleotide. The chain has TRBV20-1 and TRBJ2-5, with 9 nucleotides matching TRBD2. In germline, CDR1 is DFQATT, CDR2 SNEGSKA (reference sequence). This CDR3 contains 14 residues. DNA of the CDR3: TGCGGTGCTGAGGGAATAGCGGGGGACGAGACCCAGTACTTC. It is translated as CGAEGIAGDETQYF.

This clonotype was observed a few times. The junction differs from germline at one of its ends, possibly a read error. V is TRBV29-1 and J is TRBJ1-4, with D possibly matching TRBD1 (6 bases). This CDR3 contains 13 residues. The germline gives CDR1 SQVTM, CDR2 ANQGSEA. DNA of the CDR3: TGCAGCGTTGAGGAACAGGGAAATGAAAAACTGTCTTTT. Protein product: CSVEEQGNEKLSF.

This clonotype was counted ten times or more. J is TRBJ1-1 and V is TRBV5-5, with D unresolved. This CDR3 has 15 residues. Between the trimmed V and J ends, which lost 0 bases and 1 base, there was a span of 10 bases. The germline V gene encodes CDR1 SGHKS and CDR2 YYEKEE (reference sequence). As DNA, the CDR3 is TGTGCCAGCAGCTTGGGCAGGCTCCCGAACACTGAAGCTTTCTTT. This sequence encodes CASSLGRLPNTEAFF.

This clonotype was counted at least ten times. The chain joins TRBV6-2 or TRBV6-3 to TRBJ2-1; 11 nucleotides agree with TRBD2. This CDR3 has 15 residues. V was clipped by 7 bases and J by 3 bases; unmatched bases: 5. CDR1 and CDR2 from the germline V gene are MNHEY and SVGEGT. DNA of the CDR3: TGTGCCAGCACCTCCCTAGCGGGGGGCTACAATGAGCAGTTCTTC. It specifies CASTSLAGGYNEQFF.

This clonotype was detected many times. This chain links TRBV3-1 with TRBJ2-3; D not certain. This CDR3 spans 13 amino acids. Trimming cost V 3 bases and J 9 bases, with 13 bases left between them. The germline V gene has CDR1 LGHDT and CDR2 YNNKEL (reference sequence). The CDR3, as DNA: TGTGCCAGCAGCCACGGCCGTAGGGCAACGCAGTATTTT. Encoded protein: CASSHGRRATQYF.

The table lists this clonotype with many counts. V and J are TRBV20-1 and TRBJ2-7, with unresolved D. The V and J ends lost 5 bases and 2 bases respectively, with 13 bases between them. Per the germline V gene, CDR1 is DFQATT and CDR2 is SNEGSKA (reference sequence). The CDR3 sequence is 13 residues long. CDR3 protein: CSAESAGTYEQYF. The CDR3 region has the DNA TGCAGTGCTGAAAGTGCTGGAACCTACGAGCAGTACTTC.

This clonotype was seen at least ten times. This chain links TRBV13 with TRBJ1-5; 8 nucleotides line up with TRBD1. Per the germline V gene, CDR1 is PRHDT and CDR2 is FYEKMQ (reference sequence). This CDR3 spans 16 amino acids. Germline trimming cut 5 bases from V and 0 bases from J; bases unmatched to any gene: 6. CDR3 nucleotide sequence: TGTGCCAGCAGCCAAACAGGGGGGTATAGCAATCAGCCCCAGCATTTT. Translation gives CASSQTGGYSNQPQHF.

This clonotype was counted ten times or more. The rearrangement joins TRBV2 to TRBJ2-3, with no clear D. Germline-derived CDR1 and CDR2 are SNHLY and FYNNEI. The CDR3 loop spans 11 amino acids. V dropped 3 bases and J dropped 11 bases, with 9 bases sitting between them. The CDR3 DNA sequence: TGTGCCAGCAGTGACGCAACCTTGCAGTATTTT. Protein product: CASSDATLQYF.